This T cell receptor (beta chain) was identified during a study of CD8 T cells in ankylosing spondylitis. Study observations and caveats: Disease-linked clones were found to be CD8+ and relatively rare in peripheral blood. Clones tied to disease were said to be significantly enriched in matched ankylosing spondylitis synovial fluid. A TCR beta motif of 8 or 9 highly homologous variants appeared characteristic of ankylosing spondylitis blood.

With 5 bases clipped from V and 3 bases from J, the junction kept 9 bases outside the gene matches. The CDR3 is made up of 15 amino acids. CDR1 DFQATT and CDR2 SNEGSKA come from the germline V gene (reference sequence). This clonotype was detected many times. The antigen remains unidentified. Library preparation for TCR beta used quantitative 5'-RACE with molecular barcodes. MiXCR, run by TCRdb on the 5' RACE reads, gives a single entry per CDR3 protein. The sample has around 890,000 distinct CDR3 sequences; 10% to 15% are singletons. Sequencing was carried out using blood, either unsorted or a sorted T cell fraction (not recorded which). The receptor was isolated from a male donor with ankylosing spondylitis. This sequence joins TRBV20-1 and TRBJ1-5; TRBD1 matches at 8 bases. For the CDR3, the DNA is TGCAGTGCTTCTCAGGGGGCTGAACCCAATCAGCCCCAGCATTTT. It translates to CSASQGAEPNQPQHF.